This record looks at one TCR beta chain sequence and its context. The sample belongs to a study of CD8 T cell repertoires and HIV-1 epitope variants. The table came from immunoSEQ multiplex PCR; TCRdb's copy has only in-frame clones and leaves some out. The sample yields some 87,000 clones, roughly 81% seen once. The CDR3 runs to 16 residues. V lost 4 bases to trimming and J lost 4 bases; unmatched junction nucleotides: 7. The germline gives CDR1 MNHEY, CDR2 SVGAGI. The sequenced material came from uncultured baseline CD8+ T cells from peripheral blood mononuclear cells (PBMCs). This sequence was found in a male donor with HIV. The V and J genes are TRBV6-5 and TRBJ1-1; 12 bases match TRBD1. CDR3 loop: CASSWGTGGWGTEAFF. CDR3 DNA sequence: TGTGCCAGCAGTTGGGGGACAGGGGGCTGGGGCACTGAAGCTTTCTTT.